A single sample is the source of the 5 T cell receptor beta chains below, sequenced in a study of shared clonotypes between healthy human individuals. TCRdb's table, derived via immunoSEQ multiplex PCR, lists solely in-frame clones and lacks some. The sample has 300,000 to 400,000 clones, approximately 79% seen once. Sequenced material: memory CD4+ T cells sorted from blood. Subset here: CD45RA-negative fraction. The receptors were sampled from a man aged 30 to 39 in good health.

The rearrangement joins TRBV29-1 to TRBJ2-1; 7 positions agree with TRBD2. Per germline, CDR1 SQVTM and CDR2 ANQGSEA. The CDR3 is made up of 14 amino acids. Trimming at V came to 3 bases and at J to 8 bases, leaving 10 bases not matched to a gene. CDR3 nucleotides: TGCAGCGTTGAGCCCTCGACTAGCTTCGATGAGCAGTTCTTC. It yields the protein CSVEPSTSFDEQFF.

This rearrangement joins TRBV7-9 to TRBJ1-1; D gene unclear. Germline V gene lookup returns CDR1 SEHNR and CDR2 FQNEAQ (reference sequence). This CDR3 comprises 14 residues. Trimming took 9 bases from V and 0 from J, leaving 14 bases between them. The CDR3 loop reads CASITRTVNTEAFF. The CDR3 DNA reads TGTGCCAGTATAACTCGGACCGTGAACACTGAAGCTTTCTTT.

V usage is TRBV6-6 and J usage is TRBJ1-1; possibly TRBD1 for D (5 bases). The CDR3 length is 15 residues. The germline V gene has CDR1 MNHNY and CDR2 SVGAGI (reference sequence). Trimming stripped 5 bases from V and 1 base from J, with 14 bases between. The CDR3 reads CASSRLEGPNTEAFF. As DNA, the CDR3 is TGTGCCAGCAGTCGACTCGAGGGGCCGAACACTGAAGCTTTCTTT.

This clone was seen more than once but under ten times. V gene TRBV6-1 combines with J gene TRBJ2-4, with 12 bases identical to TRBD2. CDR1 and CDR2 (germline): MNHNS, SASEGT. The V and J ends lost 5 bases and 1 base, in that order; junction bases with no gene match: 18. This CDR3 is built from 21 residues. The CDR3 loop reads CASSQDLPTSGRFAAKNIQYF. The CDR3 nucleotides read TGTGCCAGCAGTCAAGACCTCCCCACTAGCGGGAGGTTTGCGGCCAAAAACATTCAGTACTTC.

This clone was detected only a few times. The rearrangement joins TRBV28 to TRBJ2-3; weak D call: TRBD2 (6 bases). Germline-derived CDR1 and CDR2 are MDHEN and SYDVKM. Deletions cut 4 bases from V and 6 bases from J, with 17 bases between. The CDR3 totals 15 residues. The CDR3 reads CASSSTRRRGDTQYF. CDR3 coding DNA: TGTGCCAGCAGTTCGACTCGACGGCGGGGCGATACGCAGTATTTT.